A selection of T cell receptor beta chains follows, all from one sample in a study of T cells in Graves' hyperthyroidism and ophthalmopathy. TCRdb reprocessed the multiplex PCR reads with MiXCR, giving one entry per CDR3 protein. Of over 700,000 distinct CDR3 sequences in the sample, around a sixth were seen once. Specimen: blood. Receptors were obtained from a woman between 45 and 60 years old with Graves' hyperthyroidism that later progressed to Graves' ophthalmopathy. CDR3s include the opening cysteine and the closing phenylalanine or tryptophan. D genes are given only for firm matches. A clone size is listed for some rows: how often the clone was seen (once, few, many), or a class if it is expanded.

d_gene: .; abundance: many; v_gene: TRBV27; j_gene: TRBJ2-7; CDR3nt: TGTGCCAGCACCCTCACCTTTGGGCATTTTAGAGCCTACGAGCAGTACTTC; CDR3aa: CASTLTFGHFRAYEQYF
d_gene: .; abundance: many; v_gene: TRBV7-9; j_gene: TRBJ2-5; CDR3nt: TGTGCCAGCAGGCATCCACGCGGGGGCGGGGAGACCCAGTACTTC; CDR3aa: CASRHPRGGGETQYF
d_gene: TRBD1; abundance: many; v_gene: TRBV5-1; j_gene: TRBJ2-7; CDR3nt: TGCGCCAGCAGCTTGGAGGGGGCCTCCTACGAGCAGTACTTC; CDR3aa: CASSLEGASYEQYF
d_gene: .; abundance: .; v_gene: TRBV3-1; j_gene: TRBJ2-2; CDR3nt: TGTGCCAGCAGCCAAGATAGGGCAGGGTCATCCCCCGGGGAGCTGTTTTTT; CDR3aa: CASSQDRAGSSPGELFF
d_gene: .; abundance: many; v_gene: TRBV5-8; j_gene: TRBJ1-5; CDR3nt: TGTGCCAGCAGCCCCCGCGCGAACGGGCCCCAGCATTTT; CDR3aa: CASSPRANGPQHF
d_gene: .; abundance: few; v_gene: TRBV20-1; j_gene: TRBJ1-1; CDR3nt: TGCAGTGCTAGAGATCAGGGAATGAACACTGAAGCTTTCTTT; CDR3aa: CSARDQGMNTEAFF
d_gene: .; abundance: few; v_gene: TRBV18; j_gene: TRBJ1-4; CDR3nt: TGTGCCAGCTCACCGATCGGGGGGGGCGCAACTAATGAAAAACTGTTTTTT; CDR3aa: CASSPIGGGATNEKLFF
d_gene: .; abundance: many; v_gene: TRBV5-5; j_gene: TRBJ1-1; CDR3nt: TGTGCCAGCAGCCTCGGGATCCTTCAAGGCACTGAAGCTTTCTTT; CDR3aa: CASSLGILQGTEAFF
d_gene: .; abundance: many; v_gene: TRBV12-3/TRBV12-4; j_gene: TRBJ2-1; CDR3nt: TGTGCCAGCAGTTCGCGGACAGACAGCTCCTACAATGAGCAGTTCTTC; CDR3aa: CASSSRTDSSYNEQFF
d_gene: .; abundance: .; v_gene: TRBV2; j_gene: TRBJ2-7; CDR3nt: TGTGCCAGCAGTGAATCGGGGGACGAGCAGTACTTC; CDR3aa: CASSESGDEQYF
d_gene: .; abundance: few; v_gene: TRBV27; j_gene: TRBJ2-1; CDR3nt: TGTGCCAGCAGTATCGCCGGGACGTCCCAGTTCTTC; CDR3aa: CASSIAGTSQFF
d_gene: .; abundance: many; v_gene: TRBV13; j_gene: TRBJ2-3; CDR3nt: TGTGCCAGCAGCACGGACAGCACAGATACGCAGTATTTT; CDR3aa: CASSTDSTDTQYF
d_gene: TRBD1; abundance: .; v_gene: TRBV7-2; j_gene: TRBJ2-3; CDR3nt: TGTGCCAGCAGCTTATTCGGGACAGGGACAGATACGCAGTATTTT; CDR3aa: CASSLFGTGTDTQYF
d_gene: .; abundance: .; v_gene: TRBV2; j_gene: TRBJ1-2; CDR3nt: TGTGCCAGCAGTGAACAGGGGATACTCTATGGCTACACCTTC; CDR3aa: CASSEQGILYGYTF
d_gene: .; abundance: .; v_gene: TRBV25-1; j_gene: TRBJ2-1; CDR3nt: TGTGCCAGCACGGATAACTCCTACAATGAGCAGTTCTTC; CDR3aa: CASTDNSYNEQFF
d_gene: TRBD2; abundance: .; v_gene: TRBV6-1; j_gene: TRBJ2-3; CDR3nt: TGTGCCAGCAGTGAAGAGAGCGGGGGGGCAGATACGCAGTATTTT; CDR3aa: CASSEESGGADTQYF
d_gene: TRBD2; abundance: .; v_gene: TRBV5-6; j_gene: TRBJ2-5; CDR3nt: TGTGCCAGCAGCCCGCTTGCGGGGGGTGGAGAGACCCAGTACTTC; CDR3aa: CASSPLAGGGETQYF
d_gene: TRBD1; abundance: .; v_gene: TRBV20-1; j_gene: TRBJ2-4; CDR3nt: TGCAGTCCTACAGGGGGAGAAAACATTCAGTACTTC; CDR3aa: CSPTGGENIQYF